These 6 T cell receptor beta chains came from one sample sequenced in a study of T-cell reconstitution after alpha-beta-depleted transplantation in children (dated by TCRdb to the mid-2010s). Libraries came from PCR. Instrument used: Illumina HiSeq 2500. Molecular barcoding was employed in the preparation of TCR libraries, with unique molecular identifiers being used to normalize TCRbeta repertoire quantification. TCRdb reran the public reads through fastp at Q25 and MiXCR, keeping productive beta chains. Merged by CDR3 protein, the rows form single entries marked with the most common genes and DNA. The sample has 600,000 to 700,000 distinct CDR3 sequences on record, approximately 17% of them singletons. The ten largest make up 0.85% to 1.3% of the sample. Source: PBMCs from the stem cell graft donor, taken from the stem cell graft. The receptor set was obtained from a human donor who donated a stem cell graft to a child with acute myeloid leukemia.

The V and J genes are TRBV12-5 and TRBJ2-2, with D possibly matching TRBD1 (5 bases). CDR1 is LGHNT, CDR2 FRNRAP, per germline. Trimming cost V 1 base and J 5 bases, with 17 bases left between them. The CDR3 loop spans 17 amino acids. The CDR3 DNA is TGTGCTAGTGGTTTGGCCGACACTCAGAAGGGGACCGGGGAGCTGTTTTTT. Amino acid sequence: CASGLADTQKGTGELFF.

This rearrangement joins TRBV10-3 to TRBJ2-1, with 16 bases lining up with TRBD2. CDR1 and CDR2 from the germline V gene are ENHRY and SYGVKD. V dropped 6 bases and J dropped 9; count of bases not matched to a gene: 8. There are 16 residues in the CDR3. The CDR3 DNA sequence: TGTGCCATCAGCGCCGGGACTAGCGGGGGGGTAGGTGAGCAGTTCTTC. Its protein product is CAISAGTSGGVGEQFF.

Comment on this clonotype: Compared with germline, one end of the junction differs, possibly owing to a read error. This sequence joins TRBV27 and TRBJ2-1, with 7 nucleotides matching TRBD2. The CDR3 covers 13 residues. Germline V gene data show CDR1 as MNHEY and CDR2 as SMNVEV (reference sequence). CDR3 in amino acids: CASSWGGNKEQFF. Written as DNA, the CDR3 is TGTGCCAGCAGTTGGGGGGGGAACAAAGAGCAGTTCTTC.

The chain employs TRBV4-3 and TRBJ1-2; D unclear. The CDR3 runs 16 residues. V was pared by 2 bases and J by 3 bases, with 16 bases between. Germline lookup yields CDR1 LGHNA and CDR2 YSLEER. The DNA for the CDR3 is TGCGCCAGCAGCCAAAGAAGTTTTGGCGGACACTATGGCTACACCTTC. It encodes CASSQRSFGGHYGYTF.

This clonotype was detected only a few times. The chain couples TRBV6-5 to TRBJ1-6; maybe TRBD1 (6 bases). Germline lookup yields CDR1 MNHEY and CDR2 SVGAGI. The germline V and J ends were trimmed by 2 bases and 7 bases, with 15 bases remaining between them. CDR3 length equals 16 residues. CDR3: CASSYGGGLGNSPLHF. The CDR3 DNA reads TGTGCCAGCAGTTACGGAGGGGGGCTTGGGAATTCACCCCTCCACTTT.

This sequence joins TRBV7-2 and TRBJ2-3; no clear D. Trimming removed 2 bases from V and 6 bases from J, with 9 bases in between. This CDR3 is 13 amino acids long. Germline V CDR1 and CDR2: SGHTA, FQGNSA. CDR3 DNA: TGTGCCAGCAGCTTAAAATCATTGGATACGCAGTATTTT. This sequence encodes CASSLKSLDTQYF.